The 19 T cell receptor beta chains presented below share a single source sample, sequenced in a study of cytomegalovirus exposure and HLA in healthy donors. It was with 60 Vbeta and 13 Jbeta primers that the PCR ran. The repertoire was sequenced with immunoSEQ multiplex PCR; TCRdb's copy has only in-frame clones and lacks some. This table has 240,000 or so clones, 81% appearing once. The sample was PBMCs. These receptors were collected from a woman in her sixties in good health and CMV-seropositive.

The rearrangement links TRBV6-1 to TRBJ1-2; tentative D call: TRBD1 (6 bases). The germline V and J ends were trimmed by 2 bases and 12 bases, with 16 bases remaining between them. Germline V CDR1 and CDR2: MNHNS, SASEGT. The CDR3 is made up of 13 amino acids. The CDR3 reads CASSERMRGFDTF. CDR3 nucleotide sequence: TGTGCCAGCAGTGAAAGGATGAGGGGGTTCGACACCTTC.

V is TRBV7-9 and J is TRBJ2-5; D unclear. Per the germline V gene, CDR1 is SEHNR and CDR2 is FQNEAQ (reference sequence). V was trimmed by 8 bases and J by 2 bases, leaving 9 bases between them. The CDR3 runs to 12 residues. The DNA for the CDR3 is TGTGCCAGCGGAACCAGGCAAGAGACCCAGTACTTC. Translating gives CASGTRQETQYF.

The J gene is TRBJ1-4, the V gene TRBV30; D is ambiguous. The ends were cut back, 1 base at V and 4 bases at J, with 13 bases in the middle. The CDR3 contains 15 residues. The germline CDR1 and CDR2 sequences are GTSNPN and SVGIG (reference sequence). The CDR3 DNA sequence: TGTGCCTGGAGTGGAACCGGGAGCTTTAATGAAAAACTGTTTTTT. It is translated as CAWSGTGSFNEKLFF.

CDR3 nucleotides: TGTGCTAGTGGTTTGGTAGTTGGGACAGGGCCCTACGAGCAGTACTTC. It encodes CASGLVVGTGPYEQYF. The chain employs TRBV12-5 and TRBJ2-7; 9 bases map to TRBD1. The CDR3 sequence is 16 residues long. The germline CDR1 and CDR2 sequences are LGHNT and FRNRAP. V lost 0 bases to trimming and J lost 2 bases; unmatched junction nucleotides: 5. Supplemented by reference TRBV12-5 and TRBJ2-7, the full variable domain reads DARVTQTPRHKVTEMGQEVTMRCQPILGHNTVFWYRQTMMQGLELLAYFRNRAPLDDSGMPKDRFSAEMPDATLATLKIQPSEPRDSAVYFCASGLVVGTGPYEQYFGPGTRLTVT.

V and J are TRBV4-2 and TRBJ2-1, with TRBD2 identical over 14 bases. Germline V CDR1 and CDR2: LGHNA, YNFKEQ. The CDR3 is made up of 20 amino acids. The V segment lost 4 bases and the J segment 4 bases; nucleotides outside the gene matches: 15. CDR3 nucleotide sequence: TGTGCCAGCAGCCTCCTCAAGGCGGGGACTAGCGGGAGAAGGTACAATGAGCAGTTCTTC. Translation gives CASSLLKAGTSGRRYNEQFF.

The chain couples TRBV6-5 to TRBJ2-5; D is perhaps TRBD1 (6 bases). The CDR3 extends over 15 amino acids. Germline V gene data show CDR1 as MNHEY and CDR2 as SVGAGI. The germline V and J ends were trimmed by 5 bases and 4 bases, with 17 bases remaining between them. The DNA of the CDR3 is TGTGCCAGCAGTACCTTCAGGGGCGCGGGAGAGACCCAGTACTTC. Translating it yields CASSTFRGAGETQYF.

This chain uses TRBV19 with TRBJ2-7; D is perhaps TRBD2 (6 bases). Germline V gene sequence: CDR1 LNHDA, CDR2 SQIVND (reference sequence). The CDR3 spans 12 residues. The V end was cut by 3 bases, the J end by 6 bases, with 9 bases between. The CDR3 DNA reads TGTGCCAGTAGTATGCGGGGAGCCGAGCAGTACTTC. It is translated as CASSMRGAEQYF.

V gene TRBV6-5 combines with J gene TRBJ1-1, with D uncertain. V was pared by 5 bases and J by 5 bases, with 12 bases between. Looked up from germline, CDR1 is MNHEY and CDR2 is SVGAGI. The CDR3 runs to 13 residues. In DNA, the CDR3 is TGTGCCAGCAGTGAAGCGGTAGTAACTGAAGCTTTCTTT. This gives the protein CASSEAVVTEAFF.

The CDR3 loop is CASSPLYQETQYF. The DNA for the CDR3 is TGTGCCAGCAGCCCCTTGTACCAAGAGACCCAGTACTTC. The chain recombines TRBV9 with TRBJ2-5, with D uncertain. The CDR3 is 13 residues long. Germline V gene lookup returns CDR1 SGDLS and CDR2 YYNGEE. Trimming stripped 4 bases from V and 0 bases from J, with 7 bases between.

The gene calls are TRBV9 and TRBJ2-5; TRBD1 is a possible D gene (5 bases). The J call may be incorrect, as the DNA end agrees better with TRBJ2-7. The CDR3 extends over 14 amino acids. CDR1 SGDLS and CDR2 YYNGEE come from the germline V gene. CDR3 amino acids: CASRRDLSSYEQYF. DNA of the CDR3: TGTGCCAGCCGCAGGGATTTGAGCTCCTACGAGCAGTACTTC.

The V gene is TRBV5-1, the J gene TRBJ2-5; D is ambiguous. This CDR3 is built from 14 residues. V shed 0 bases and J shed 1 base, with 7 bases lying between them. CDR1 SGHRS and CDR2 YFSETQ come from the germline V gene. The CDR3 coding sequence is TGCGCCAGCAGCTTGGATGGCTTCCAAGAGACCCAGTACTTC. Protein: CASSLDGFQETQYF.

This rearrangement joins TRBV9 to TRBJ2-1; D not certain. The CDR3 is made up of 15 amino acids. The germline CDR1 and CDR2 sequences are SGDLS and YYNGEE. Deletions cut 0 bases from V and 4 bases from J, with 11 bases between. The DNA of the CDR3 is TGTGCCAGCAGCGTAGGCAACACGCCTTACAATGAGCAGTTCTTC. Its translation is CASSVGNTPYNEQFF.

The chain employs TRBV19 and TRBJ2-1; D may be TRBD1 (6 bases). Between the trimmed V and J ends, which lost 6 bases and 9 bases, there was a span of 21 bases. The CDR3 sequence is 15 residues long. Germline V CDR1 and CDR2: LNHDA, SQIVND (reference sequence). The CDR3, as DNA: TGTGCCAGTAGCACTGGACAGCCATCGGTGAGTGAGCAGTTCTTC. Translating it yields CASSTGQPSVSEQFF.

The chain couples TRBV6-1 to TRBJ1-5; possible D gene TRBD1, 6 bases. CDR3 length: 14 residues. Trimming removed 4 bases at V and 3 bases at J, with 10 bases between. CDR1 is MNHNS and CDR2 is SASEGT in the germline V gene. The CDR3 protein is CASSGRGYNQPQHF. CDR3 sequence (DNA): TGTGCCAGCAGTGGAAGGGGGTACAATCAGCCCCAGCATTTT.

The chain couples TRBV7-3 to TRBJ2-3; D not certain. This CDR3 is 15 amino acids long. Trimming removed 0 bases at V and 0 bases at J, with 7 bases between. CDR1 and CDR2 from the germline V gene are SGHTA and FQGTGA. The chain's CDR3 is CASSLTYQSTDTQYF. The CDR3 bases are TGTGCCAGCAGCTTAACTTACCAGAGCACAGATACGCAGTATTTT.

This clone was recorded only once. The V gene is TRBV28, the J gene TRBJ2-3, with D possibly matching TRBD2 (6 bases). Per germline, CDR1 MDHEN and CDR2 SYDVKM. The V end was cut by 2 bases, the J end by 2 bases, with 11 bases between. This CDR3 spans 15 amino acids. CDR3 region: CASSLAGSHTDTQYF. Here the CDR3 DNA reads TGTGCCAGCAGTTTAGCGGGATCCCACACAGATACGCAGTATTTT. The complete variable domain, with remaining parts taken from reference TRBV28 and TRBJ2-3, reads DVKVTQSSRYLVKRTGEKVFLECVQDMDHENMFWYRQDPGLGLRLIYFSYDVKMKEKGDIPEGYSVSREKKERFSLILESASTNQTSMYLCASSLAGSHTDTQYFGPGTRLTVL.

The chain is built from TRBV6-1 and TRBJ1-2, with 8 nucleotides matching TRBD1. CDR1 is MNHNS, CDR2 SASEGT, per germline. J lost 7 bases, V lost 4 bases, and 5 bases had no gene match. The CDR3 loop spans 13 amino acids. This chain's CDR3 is CASSVDRVGGYTF. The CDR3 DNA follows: TGTGCCAGCAGTGTGGACAGGGTGGGTGGCTACACCTTC.

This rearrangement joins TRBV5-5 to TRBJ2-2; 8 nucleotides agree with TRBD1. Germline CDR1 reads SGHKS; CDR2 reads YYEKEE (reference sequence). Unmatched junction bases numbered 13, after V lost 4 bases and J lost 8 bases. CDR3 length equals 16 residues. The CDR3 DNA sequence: TGTGCCAGCAGCCGAAAAAACCCACAGGGGGAAGGGGAGCTGTTTTTT. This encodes CASSRKNPQGEGELFF. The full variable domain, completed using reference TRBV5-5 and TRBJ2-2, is DAGVTQSPTHLIKTRGQQVTLRCSPISGHKSVSWYQQVLGQGPQFIFQYYEKEERGRGNFPDRFSARQFPNYSSELNVNALLLGDSALYLCASSRKNPQGEGELFFGEGSRLTVL.

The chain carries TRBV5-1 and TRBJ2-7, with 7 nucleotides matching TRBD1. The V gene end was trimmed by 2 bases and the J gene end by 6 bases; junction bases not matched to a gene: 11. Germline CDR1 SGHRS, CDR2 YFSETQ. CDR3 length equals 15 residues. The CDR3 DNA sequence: TGCGCCAGCAGCTTAAAGGGGGCAGAGTCGATCGAGCAGTACTTC. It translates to CASSLKGAESIEQYF.